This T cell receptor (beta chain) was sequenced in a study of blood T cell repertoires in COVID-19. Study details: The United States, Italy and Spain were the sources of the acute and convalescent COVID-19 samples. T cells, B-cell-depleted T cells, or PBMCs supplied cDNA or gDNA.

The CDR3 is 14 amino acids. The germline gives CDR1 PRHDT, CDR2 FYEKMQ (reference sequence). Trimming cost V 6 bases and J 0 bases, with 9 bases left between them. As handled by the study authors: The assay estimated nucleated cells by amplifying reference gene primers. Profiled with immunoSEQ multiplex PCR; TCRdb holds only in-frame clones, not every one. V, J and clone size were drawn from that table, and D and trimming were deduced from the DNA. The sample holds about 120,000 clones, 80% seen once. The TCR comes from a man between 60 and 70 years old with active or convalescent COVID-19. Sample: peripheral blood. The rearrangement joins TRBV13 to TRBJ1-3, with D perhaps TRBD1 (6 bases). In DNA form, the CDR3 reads TGTGCCAGCAGTTTACAGGGCTCTGGAAACACCATATATTTT. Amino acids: CASSLQGSGNTIYF.